The TCR beta chain under discussion was sequenced for a study of blood T cell repertoires in COVID-19. In the study overall: Acute and convalescent COVID-19 specimens originated in the United States, Italy and Spain. In each case, the material was cDNA or gDNA derived from T cells, B-cell-depleted T cells, or PBMCs.

Per the authors' pipeline: Researchers report that nucleated cell counts were estimated from reference gene primer amplification. The method was immunoSEQ multiplex PCR; TCRdb's version includes in-frame clones alone and lacks a portion of them. That table is the source of V, J and clone size, and D and trimming were worked out from the DNA. Seen here are approximately 300,000 clones, 90% observed once, and the top ten hold roughly 7.3%. Losses at the gene ends were 5 bases for V and 4 bases for J; bases not matched to a gene: 6. The CDR3 length is 14 residues. CDR1 is LNHDA and CDR2 is SQIVND in the germline V gene (reference sequence). Details on this clone: This sample also contains other DNA sequences that code for the same CDR3.

The chain is built from TRBV19 and TRBJ1-2; 8 nucleotides align to TRBD1. The sequence derives from a woman between 25 and 40 years old with COVID-19, enrolled during active disease. The sequenced material came from peripheral blood. CDR3 DNA sequence: TGTGCCAGTAGTCGCCAGGGGGCTGGCTATGGCTACACCTTC. This encodes CASSRQGAGYGYTF.